The clone carrying this TCR beta chain was recorded a few times. The record originates from a study of T-cell reconstitution after alpha-beta-depleted transplantation in children. Using unique molecular identifiers, the investigators prepared the TCRbeta library. TCRdb re-derived calls from the PCR reads in MiXCR, one entry per CDR3 protein. The sample holds 700,000 or so distinct CDR3 sequences, 13% seen once. The CDR3 is 13 residues long. V dropped 6 bases and J dropped 8 bases, with 17 bases sitting between them. Germline values: CDR1 DFQATT, CDR2 SNEGSKA (reference sequence). This clonotype was sampled from a girl aged 2 to 9 with congenital amegakaryocytic thrombocytopenia, due to receive a stem cell transplant. The sequencing used PBMCs, collected before TCRalphabeta/CD19-depleted stem cell transplant. The rearrangement uses TRBV20-1 and TRBJ1-5, with a weak D call TRBD1 (6 bases). The DNA of the CDR3 is TGCAGTGCCGGAGGGGGACCGGAGGAGCCCCAGCATTTT. Translated: CSAGGGPEEPQHF.